Listed here are 29 T cell receptor beta chains from one sample, sequenced in a study of blood T cells in healthy people across ages. The second PCR ran about 6 to 12 cycles with a sample-barcoded 5' primer and J-beta primers. TCRdb passed the 5' RACE reads through MiXCR, listing each CDR3 protein once. The table records 600,000 to 800,000 distinct CDR3 sequences, roughly 21% of them present only once. The sample comprised blood. The receptor set was obtained from a man in his 70s in good health.

This clonotype occurred many times. CDR3 sequence: CASSPTTGNYGYTF. CDR3 DNA sequence: TGTGCCAGCAGCCCTACCACAGGGAACTATGGCTACACCTTC. The chain uses TRBV7-9 and TRBJ1-2; possibly TRBD1 for D (6 bases). This CDR3 has 14 amino acids. V shed 5 bases and J shed 2 bases, with 12 bases lying between them. CDR1 and CDR2 (germline): SEHNR, FQNEAQ (reference sequence).

J is TRBJ2-5 and V is TRBV5-1; D may be TRBD2 (5 bases). V shed 10 bases and J shed 5 bases, with 24 bases lying between them. Germline V gives CDR1 SGHRS, CDR2 YFSETQ. The CDR3 extends over 15 amino acids. CDR3 DNA sequence: TGCGCCGGCGCAGTCGGTCCTGCGGAGGTTGAGACCCAGTACTTC. This codes for CAGAVGPAEVETQYF.

The chain recombines TRBV5-1 with TRBJ2-7; no clear D gene. Germline CDR1 is SGHRS and CDR2 is YFSETQ. The CDR3 loop spans 12 amino acids. Trimming pared 4 bases from V and 6 bases from J, leaving 11 bases between. CDR3: CASSGGMSEQYF. The CDR3 DNA reads TGCGCCAGCAGCGGTGGCATGTCCGAGCAGTACTTC.

The chain couples TRBV20-1 to TRBJ2-4; D is ambiguous. Germline lookup yields CDR1 DFQATT and CDR2 SNEGSKA (reference sequence). CDR3 length equals 12 residues. Trimming pared 0 bases from V and 8 bases from J, leaving 8 bases between. The CDR3 DNA follows: TGCAGTGCTAGAGAAGAGGTATACATTCAGTACTTC. Amino acids: CSAREEVYIQYF.

The chain is built from TRBV27 and TRBJ2-1; no reliable D call. This CDR3 has 12 amino acids. V lost 10 bases and J lost 7, with 14 bases in between. Germline V CDR1 and CDR2: MNHEY, SMNVEV (reference sequence). The CDR3 sequence is CATLAAGNEQFF. CDR3 coding DNA: TGTGCCACACTGGCGGCCGGTAATGAGCAGTTCTTC.

In the case of this clonotype: The junction departs from the called germline gene at one end, perhaps through a read error. V gene TRBV7-2 combines with J gene TRBJ2-7; no reliable D call. This CDR3 spans 13 amino acids. Per the germline V gene, CDR1 is SGHTA and CDR2 is FQGNSA. CDR3 amino acids: CVSSLAQTYEQYF. In DNA, the CDR3 is TGTGTCAGCAGCTTAGCTCAGACCTACGAGCAGTACTTC.

This clonotype was counted only a few times. The chain uses TRBV29-1 and TRBJ1-5; TRBD1 matches at 7 bases. The CDR3 consists of 13 residues. Per germline, CDR1 SQVTM and CDR2 ANQGSEA. J gave up 3 bases and V 7 bases, and 6 bases lay outside the gene matches. The CDR3 nucleotides are TGCAGCGCGCAGACAGGGTTCAATCAGCCCCAGCATTTT. It specifies CSAQTGFNQPQHF.

The rearrangement joins TRBV9 to TRBJ2-2; D perhaps matches TRBD2 (5 bases). Germline-derived CDR1 and CDR2 are SGDLS and YYNGEE. This CDR3 contains 17 residues. V lost 3 bases, J lost 7 bases, and 22 bases lay in between. The CDR3 DNA sequence: TGTGCCAGCAGCGCCCGTAGAGGGTCTAAGGTTGGCGGGGAGCTGTTTTTT. Amino acids: CASSARRGSKVGGELFF.

The rearrangement joins TRBV5-1 to TRBJ2-2; D is ambiguous. The CDR3 has 17 residues. V was pared by 0 bases and J by 2 bases, with 14 bases between. CDR1 and CDR2 from the germline V gene are SGHRS and YFSETQ. CDR3 sequence reads: CASSLVQVATNTGELFF. The DNA of the CDR3 is TGCGCCAGCAGCTTGGTCCAGGTCGCCACTAACACCGGGGAGCTGTTTTTT.

This clonotype turned up a few times. This rearrangement joins TRBV7-2 to TRBJ2-5, with a weak D call TRBD2 (6 bases). Looked up from germline, CDR1 is SGHTA and CDR2 is FQGNSA. Trimming took off 5 bases at V and 5 bases at J, with 15 bases between the two ends. There are 14 residues in the CDR3. The CDR3 DNA is TGTGCCAGCAGCCCAATGGCGGGGAAGGAGACCCAGTACTTC. This gives the protein CASSPMAGKETQYF.

The J gene is TRBJ2-1, the V gene TRBV7-2, with unresolved D. CDR3 length equals 15 residues. V lost 7 bases and J lost 0, with 13 bases in between. Per germline, CDR1 SGHTA and CDR2 FQGNSA. The CDR3 loop reads CASTRLTSSYNEQFF. The CDR3 bases are TGTGCCAGCACCCGACTGACATCCTCCTACAATGAGCAGTTCTTC.

V gene TRBV9 combines with J gene TRBJ2-1, with 7 bases that match TRBD1. This CDR3 contains 16 residues. Germline values: CDR1 SGDLS, CDR2 YYNGEE. V shed 0 bases, J shed 6 bases, and the junction held 9 bases outside the gene matches. Here the CDR3 DNA reads TGTGCCAGCAGCGTAGTCCCCCAGGGGGTGGTCAATGAGCAGTTCTTC. This sequence encodes CASSVVPQGVVNEQFF.

This clonotype was seen only a few times. The CDR3 protein is CASSRGDSYNEQFF. The CDR3 DNA sequence: TGCGCCAGCAGCAGGGGTGACTCCTACAATGAGCAGTTCTTC. The chain employs TRBV5-1 and TRBJ2-1; D is perhaps TRBD1 (5 bases). In germline, CDR1 is SGHRS, CDR2 YFSETQ. CDR3 length equals 14 residues. The germline V and J ends were trimmed by 4 bases and 0 bases, with 8 bases remaining between them.

A single count supports this clonotype. V is TRBV7-2 and J is TRBJ2-6; D is possibly TRBD1 (6 bases). This CDR3 region has 18 residues. Germline V lookup: CDR1 SGHTA, CDR2 FQGNSA. With 3 bases removed from V and 2 bases from J, the gap between germline ends came to 17 bases. The DNA for the CDR3 is TGTGCCAGCAGCTTCGGCTCCAACAGGGATACTGGGGCCAACGTCCTGACTTTC. Translated: CASSFGSNRDTGANVLTF.

The V call is TRBV19, the J call TRBJ2-7; 10 bases line up with TRBD2. CDR3 size: 15 residues. Germline CDR1 reads LNHDA; CDR2 reads SQIVND (reference sequence). The V segment lost 3 bases and the J segment 4 bases; nucleotides outside the gene matches: 6. The CDR3: CASSMPLAGVYEQYF. The DNA of the CDR3 is TGTGCCAGTAGTATGCCGCTAGCGGGAGTATACGAGCAGTACTTC.

This chain links TRBV2 with TRBJ2-1, with 12 bases fitting TRBD2. The germline V gene has CDR1 SNHLY and CDR2 FYNNEI. J gave up 3 bases and V 6 bases, and 12 bases lay outside the gene matches. The CDR3 is 18 amino acids. As DNA, the CDR3 is TGTGCCAGCAGCGCCGGGCAGCTAGCGGGAGGGCTCTACAATGAGCAGTTCTTC. Its protein is CASSAGQLAGGLYNEQFF.

This clonotype was counted a few times. The chain carries TRBV7-2 and TRBJ2-3; maybe TRBD2 (5 bases). Between the trimmed V and J ends, which lost 5 bases and 1 base, there was a span of 13 bases. CDR3 size: 15 residues. Germline values: CDR1 SGHTA, CDR2 FQGNSA. The chain's CDR3 is CASSNREYRTDTQYF. CDR3 in DNA: TGTGCCAGCAGCAACCGGGAATATCGCACAGATACGCAGTATTTT.

This clonotype was seen only a few times. This sequence joins TRBV28 and TRBJ2-2, with TRBD2 matching 11 bases. V dropped 3 bases and J dropped 10; count of bases not matched to a gene: 13. The CDR3 totals 17 residues. The germline CDR1 and CDR2 sequences are MDHEN and SYDVKM. CDR3 residues: CASSFPSGRLYFEELFF. The CDR3 nucleotides are TGTGCCAGCAGTTTCCCTAGCGGGAGGCTGTATTTTGAGGAGCTGTTTTTT.

The chain joins TRBV6-6 to TRBJ2-3; D is uncertain. The CDR3 contains 14 residues. V lost 6 bases and J lost 4, with 14 bases in between. Looked up from germline, CDR1 is MNHNY and CDR2 is SVGAGI (reference sequence). In DNA, the CDR3 is TGTGCCAGCAGCCCTACCGAGACCGCAGATACGCAGTATTTT. Protein: CASSPTETADTQYF.

The rearrangement joins TRBV7-2 to TRBJ2-5, with 10 bases matching TRBD2. The V gene end was trimmed by 7 bases and the J gene end by 4 bases; junction bases not matched to a gene: 9. This CDR3 is built from 15 residues. Germline-derived CDR1 and CDR2 are SGHTA and FQGNSA. DNA for the CDR3: TGTGCCAGCACCCAGGTAGCGGGAGGTGTAGAGACCCAGTACTTC. The encoded protein is CASTQVAGGVETQYF.

The J gene is TRBJ2-7, the V gene TRBV5-1; a weak D match, TRBD1 (5 bases). Trimming shortened V by 4 bases and J by 2 bases, and 19 bases separated the two germline ends. CDR3 length: 16 amino acids. The germline V gene has CDR1 SGHRS and CDR2 YFSETQ. The CDR3 protein is CASSPGRASRTYEQYF. The DNA for the CDR3 is TGCGCCAGCAGCCCGGGCAGGGCTTCCCGAACCTACGAGCAGTACTTC.

This sequence joins TRBV6-5 and TRBJ2-7; TRBD1 matches 11 bases. Germline lookup yields CDR1 MNHEY and CDR2 SVGAGI. V was pared by 6 bases and J by 2 bases, with 6 bases of the junction left unmatched. The CDR3 sequence is 15 residues long. CDR3 nucleotide sequence: TGTGCCAGCAGATCCGGGACAGGGGGAACCTACGAGCAGTACTTC. Protein product: CASRSGTGGTYEQYF.

The chain has TRBV2 and TRBJ2-2, with no clear D. The V end lost 3 bases, the J end lost 6 bases, and 8 bases lay between the germline ends. The CDR3 consists of 13 residues. Germline V CDR1 and CDR2: SNHLY, FYNNEI. This CDR3 reads CASSDTPSGELFF. CDR3 nucleotide sequence: TGTGCCAGCAGTGACACCCCATCCGGGGAGCTGTTTTTT.

This clonotype has just a few counts. The J gene is TRBJ2-1, the V gene TRBV9, with unresolved D. The CDR3 runs to 16 residues. With 2 bases removed from V and 6 bases from J, the gap between germline ends came to 18 bases. Germline loops: CDR1 SGDLS, CDR2 YYNGEE. CDR3 DNA sequence: TGTGCCAGCAGCGTGCCGACTGGAGAGTGGATCAATGAGCAGTTCTTC. This translates into CASSVPTGEWINEQFF.

The V and J genes are TRBV10-3 and TRBJ2-1; D remains unclear. In germline, CDR1 is ENHRY, CDR2 SYGVKD. This CDR3 contains 11 residues. V shed 6 bases and J shed 6 bases, with 6 bases lying between them. The CDR3 region is CAIRAGNEQFF. DNA of the CDR3: TGTGCCATCAGGGCAGGCAATGAGCAGTTCTTC.

This clonotype was seen more than once but under ten times. The chain links TRBV5-5 to TRBJ1-2; D perhaps matches TRBD1 (5 bases). CDR1 is SGHKS and CDR2 is YYEKEE in the germline V gene (reference sequence). The CDR3 contains 15 residues. V was clipped by 0 bases and J by 3 bases, with 12 bases between them. CDR3 amino acids: CASSLGLGDHYGYTF. In DNA form, the CDR3 reads TGTGCCAGCAGCTTGGGACTGGGGGACCACTATGGCTACACCTTC.

The chain couples TRBV4-1 to TRBJ2-6; D not certain. Per germline, CDR1 MGHRA and CDR2 YSYEKL. This CDR3 contains 16 residues. V was trimmed by 2 bases and J by 4 bases, leaving 12 bases between them. CDR3 DNA: TGCGCCAGCAGCCAAAACCAGGCTACAGGGGCCAACGTCCTGACTTTC. Protein: CASSQNQATGANVLTF.

The chain couples TRBV18 to TRBJ2-1; TRBD1 matches 8 bases. This CDR3 has 13 amino acids. J was trimmed by 9 bases and V by 5 bases; bases with no gene match: 6. Germline CDR1 is KGHSH and CDR2 is LQKENI. Written as DNA, the CDR3 is TGTGCCAGCTCAAAGGACAGGGACGGTGAGCAGTTCTTC. It codes for CASSKDRDGEQFF.

The sample holds a few counts of this clonotype. The chain employs TRBV20-1 and TRBJ2-7; the match to TRBD2 covers 14 bases. CDR1 and CDR2 from the germline V gene are DFQATT and SNEGSKA (reference sequence). V was pared by 6 bases and J by 6 bases, with 7 bases of the junction left unmatched. The CDR3 has 14 amino acids. The CDR3 nucleotides read TGCAGTGCCACGGGACTAGCGGGAGCCGGCGAGCAGTACTTC. Protein: CSATGLAGAGEQYF.